The sequence of this TCR beta chain was determined in a study of identical twins. Trimming cost V 4 bases and J 2 bases, with 18 bases left between them. CDR1 is MNHEY and CDR2 is SVGAGI in the germline V gene. The CDR3 is made up of 16 amino acids. Using its own MiXCR run on the 5' RACE reads, TCRdb lists one record per CDR3 protein. The table has more than 600,000 distinct CDR3 sequences, over 15% seen once. Separately, the same data were catalogued under a study of T cells expressing NK-cell markers.

This sequence joins TRBV6-5 and TRBJ2-7, with D possibly being TRBD1 or TRBD2 (5 bases each). The TCR originated in a woman between 18 and 29 years old in good health. Sequencing used PBMCs. CDR3 region: CASSFLTGTMPYEQYF. CDR3 DNA: TGTGCCAGCAGTTTCCTCACCGGGACCATGCCCTACGAGCAGTACTTC.